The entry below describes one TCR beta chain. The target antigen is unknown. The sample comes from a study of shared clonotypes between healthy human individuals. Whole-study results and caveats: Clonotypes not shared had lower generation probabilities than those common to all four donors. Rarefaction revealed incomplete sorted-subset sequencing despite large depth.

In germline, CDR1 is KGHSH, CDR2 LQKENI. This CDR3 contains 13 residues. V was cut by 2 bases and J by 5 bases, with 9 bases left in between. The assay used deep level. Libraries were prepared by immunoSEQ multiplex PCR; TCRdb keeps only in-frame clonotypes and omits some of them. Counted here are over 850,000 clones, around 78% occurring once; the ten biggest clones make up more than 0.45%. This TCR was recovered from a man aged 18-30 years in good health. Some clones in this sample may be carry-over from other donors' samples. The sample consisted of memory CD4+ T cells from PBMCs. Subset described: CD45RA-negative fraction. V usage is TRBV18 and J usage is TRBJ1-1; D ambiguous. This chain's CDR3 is CASSPISRTEAFF. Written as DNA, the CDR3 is TGTGCCAGCTCACCAATCTCTAGGACTGAAGCTTTCTTT.